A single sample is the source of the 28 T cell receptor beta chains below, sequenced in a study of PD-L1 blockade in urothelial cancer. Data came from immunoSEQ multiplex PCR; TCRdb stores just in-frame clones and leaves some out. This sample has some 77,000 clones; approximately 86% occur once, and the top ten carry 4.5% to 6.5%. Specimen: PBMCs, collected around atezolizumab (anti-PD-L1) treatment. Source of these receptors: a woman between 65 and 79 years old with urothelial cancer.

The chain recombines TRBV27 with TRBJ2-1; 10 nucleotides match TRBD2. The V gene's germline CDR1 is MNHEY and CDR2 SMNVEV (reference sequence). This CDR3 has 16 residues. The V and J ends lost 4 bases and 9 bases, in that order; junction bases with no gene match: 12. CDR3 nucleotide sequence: TGTGCCAGCAGTTCCAAGCTAGCGGGAGTTTCGAGTGAGCAGTTCTTC. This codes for CASSSKLAGVSSEQFF.

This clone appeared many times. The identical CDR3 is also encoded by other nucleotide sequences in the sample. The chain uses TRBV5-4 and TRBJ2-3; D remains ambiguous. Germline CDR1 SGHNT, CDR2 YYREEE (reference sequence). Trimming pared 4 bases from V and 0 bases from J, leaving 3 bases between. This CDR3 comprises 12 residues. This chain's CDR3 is CASSLSTDTQYF. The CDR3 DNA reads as TGTGCCAGCAGCCTGAGCACAGATACGCAGTATTTT.

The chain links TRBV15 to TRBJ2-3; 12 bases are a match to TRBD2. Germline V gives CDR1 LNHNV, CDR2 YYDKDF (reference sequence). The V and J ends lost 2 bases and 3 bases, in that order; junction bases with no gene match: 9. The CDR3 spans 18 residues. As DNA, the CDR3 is TGTGCCACCAGCAGACTCATACAGACTAGCGGGAGTACAGATACGCAGTATTTT. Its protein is CATSRLIQTSGSTDTQYF.

CDR3 amino acids: CAISDLAGEKLFF. For the CDR3, the DNA is TGTGCCATCAGCGACCTGGCAGGGGAAAAACTGTTTTTT. The chain recombines TRBV10-3 with TRBJ1-4, with D perhaps TRBD1 (5 bases). Germline lookup yields CDR1 ENHRY and CDR2 SYGVKD. The length of the CDR3 is 13 residues. The V end lost 6 bases, the J end lost 8 bases, and 13 bases lay between the germline ends.

The CDR3, as DNA: TGTGCCAGCTCACGTACAGGATTCACAGATACGCAGTATTTT. Translating gives CASSRTGFTDTQYF. This rearrangement joins TRBV18 to TRBJ2-3; TRBD1 might be the D (5 bases). CDR1 and CDR2 (germline): KGHSH, LQKENI. The V end lost 4 bases, the J end lost 2 bases, and 10 bases lay between the germline ends. This CDR3 is 14 amino acids long.

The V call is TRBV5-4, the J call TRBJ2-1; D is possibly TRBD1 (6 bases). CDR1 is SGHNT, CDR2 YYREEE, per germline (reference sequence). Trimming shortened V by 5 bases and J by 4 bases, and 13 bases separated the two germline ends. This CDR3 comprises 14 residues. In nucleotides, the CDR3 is TGTGCCAGCAGTTCAAGACAGGTTTACAATGAGCAGTTCTTC. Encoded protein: CASSSRQVYNEQFF.

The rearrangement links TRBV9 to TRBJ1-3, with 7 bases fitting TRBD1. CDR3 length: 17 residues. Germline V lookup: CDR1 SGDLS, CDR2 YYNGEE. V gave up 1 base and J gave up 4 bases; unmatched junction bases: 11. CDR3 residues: CASSVMTGLEAGNTIYF. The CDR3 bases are TGTGCCAGCAGCGTAATGACAGGGTTAGAAGCAGGAAACACCATATATTTT.

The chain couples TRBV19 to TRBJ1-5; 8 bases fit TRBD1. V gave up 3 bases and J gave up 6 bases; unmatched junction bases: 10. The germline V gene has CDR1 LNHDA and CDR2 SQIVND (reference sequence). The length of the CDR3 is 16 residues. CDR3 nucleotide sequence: TGTGCCAGTAGTATTTTGGAGACAGGGGTTAGTCAGCCCCAGCATTTT. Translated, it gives CASSILETGVSQPQHF.

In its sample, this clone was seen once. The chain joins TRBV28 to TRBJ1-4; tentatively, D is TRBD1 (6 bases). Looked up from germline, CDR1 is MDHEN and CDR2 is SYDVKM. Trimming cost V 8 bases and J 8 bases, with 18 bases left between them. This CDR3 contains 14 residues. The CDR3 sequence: CASHVGGQEEKLFF. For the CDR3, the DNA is TGTGCCAGCCATGTCGGGGGGCAGGAGGAAAAACTGTTTTTT.

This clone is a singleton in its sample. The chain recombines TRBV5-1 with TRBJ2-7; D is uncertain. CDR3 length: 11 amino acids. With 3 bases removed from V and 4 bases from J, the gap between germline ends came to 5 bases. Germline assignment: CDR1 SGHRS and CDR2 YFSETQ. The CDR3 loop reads CASSSMYEQYF. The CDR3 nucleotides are TGCGCCAGCAGCTCTATGTACGAGCAGTACTTC.

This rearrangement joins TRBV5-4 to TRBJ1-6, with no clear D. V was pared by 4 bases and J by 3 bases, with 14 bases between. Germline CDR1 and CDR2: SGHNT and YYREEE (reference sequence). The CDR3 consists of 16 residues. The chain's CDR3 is CASSRLSTDYNSPLHF. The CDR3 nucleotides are TGTGCCAGCAGCCGGCTGAGCACAGACTATAATTCACCCCTCCACTTT. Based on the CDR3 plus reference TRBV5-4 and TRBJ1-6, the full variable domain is ETGVTQSPTHLIKTRGQQVTLRCSSQSGHNTVSWYQQALGQGPQFIFQYYREEENGRGNFPPRFSGLQFPNYSSELNVNALELDDSALYLCASSRLSTDYNSPLHFGNGTRLTVT.

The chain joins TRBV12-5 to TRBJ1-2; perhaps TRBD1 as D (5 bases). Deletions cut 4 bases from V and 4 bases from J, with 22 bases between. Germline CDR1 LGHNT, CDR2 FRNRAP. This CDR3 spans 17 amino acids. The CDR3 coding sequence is TGTGCTAGTGGTTCTTGGGGTTGGGACTCTAACTTCTATGGCTACACCTTC. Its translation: CASGSWGWDSNFYGYTF.

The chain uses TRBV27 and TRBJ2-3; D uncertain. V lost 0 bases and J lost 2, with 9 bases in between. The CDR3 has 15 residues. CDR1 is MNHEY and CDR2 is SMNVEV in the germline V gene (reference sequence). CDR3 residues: CASSLSRRYTDTQYF. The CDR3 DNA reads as TGTGCCAGCAGTTTATCGCGCAGGTACACAGATACGCAGTATTTT.

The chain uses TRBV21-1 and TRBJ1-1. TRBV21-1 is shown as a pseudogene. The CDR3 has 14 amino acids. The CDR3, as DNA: TGTGCCAGCAGCAAAGGAGACGGAGGAACTGAAGCTTTCTTT. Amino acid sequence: CASSKGDGGTEAFF.

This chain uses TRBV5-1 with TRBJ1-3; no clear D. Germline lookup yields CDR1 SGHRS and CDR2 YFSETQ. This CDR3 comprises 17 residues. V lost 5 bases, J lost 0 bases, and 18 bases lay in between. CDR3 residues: CASRSLPGGGSGNTIYF. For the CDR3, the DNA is TGCGCCAGCAGGTCCCTCCCCGGCGGAGGCTCTGGAAACACCATATATTTT.

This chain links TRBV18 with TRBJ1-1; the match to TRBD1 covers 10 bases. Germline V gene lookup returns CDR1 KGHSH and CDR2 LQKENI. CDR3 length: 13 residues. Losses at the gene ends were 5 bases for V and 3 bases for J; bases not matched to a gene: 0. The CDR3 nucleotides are TGTGCCAGCTCAGGGACAGGGGACACTGAAGCTTTCTTT. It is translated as CASSGTGDTEAFF.

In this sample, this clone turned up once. The CDR3 loop reads CASSQGASGGTNEQFF. CDR3 nucleotides: TGCGCCAGCAGCCAAGGTGCTAGCGGGGGGACCAATGAGCAGTTCTTC. V is TRBV4-1 and J is TRBJ2-1; TRBD2 agrees at 11 bases. The junction had 5 bases not matched to a gene; V was cut back by 1 base and J by 6 bases. The germline gives CDR1 MGHRA, CDR2 YSYEKL. The CDR3 totals 16 residues.

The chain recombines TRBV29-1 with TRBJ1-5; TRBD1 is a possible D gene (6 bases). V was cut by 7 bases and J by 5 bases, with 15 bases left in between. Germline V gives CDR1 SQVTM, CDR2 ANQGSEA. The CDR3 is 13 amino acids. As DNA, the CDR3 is TGCAGCGCTAGATCACAGGGTGATCAGCCCCAGCATTTT. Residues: CSARSQGDQPQHF.

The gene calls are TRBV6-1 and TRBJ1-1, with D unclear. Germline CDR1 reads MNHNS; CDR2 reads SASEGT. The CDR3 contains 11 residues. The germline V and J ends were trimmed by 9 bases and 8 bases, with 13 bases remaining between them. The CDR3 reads CASDFFGEAFF. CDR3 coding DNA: TGTGCCAGTGACTTTTTTGGGGAAGCTTTCTTT.

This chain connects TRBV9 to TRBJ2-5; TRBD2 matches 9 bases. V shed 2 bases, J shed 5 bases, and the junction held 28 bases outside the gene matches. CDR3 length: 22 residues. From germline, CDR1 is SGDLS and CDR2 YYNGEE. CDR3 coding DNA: TGTGCCAGCAGCGTCCCCGTCCACGGTAGCGGGAGAGAGGGGGAGGTTGGCGAGACCCAGTACTTC. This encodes CASSVPVHGSGREGEVGETQYF.

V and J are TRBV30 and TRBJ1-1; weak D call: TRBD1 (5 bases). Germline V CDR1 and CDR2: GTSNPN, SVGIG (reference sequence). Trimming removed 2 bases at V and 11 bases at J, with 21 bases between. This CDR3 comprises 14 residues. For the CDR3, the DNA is TGTGCCTGGAGTTCAACAGGTGAGGCTCTGGTCGCTTTCTTT. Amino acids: CAWSSTGEALVAFF.

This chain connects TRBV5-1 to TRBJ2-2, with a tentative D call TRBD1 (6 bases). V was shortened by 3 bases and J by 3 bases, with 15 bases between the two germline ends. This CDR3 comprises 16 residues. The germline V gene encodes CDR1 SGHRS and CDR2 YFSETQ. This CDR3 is CASSWGPMEDTGELFF. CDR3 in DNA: TGCGCCAGCAGCTGGGGGCCCATGGAGGACACCGGGGAGCTGTTTTTT.

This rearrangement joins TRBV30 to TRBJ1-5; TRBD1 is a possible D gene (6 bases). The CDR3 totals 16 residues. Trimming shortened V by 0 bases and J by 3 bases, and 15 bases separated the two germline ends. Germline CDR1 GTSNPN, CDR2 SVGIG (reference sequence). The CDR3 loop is CAWSVWGGDINQPQHF. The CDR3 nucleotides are TGTGCCTGGAGTGTATGGGGGGGGGACATCAATCAGCCCCAGCATTTT.

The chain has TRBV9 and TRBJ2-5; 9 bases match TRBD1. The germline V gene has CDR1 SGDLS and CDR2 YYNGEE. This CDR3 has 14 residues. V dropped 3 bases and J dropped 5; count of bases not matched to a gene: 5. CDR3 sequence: CASSARDRAETQYF. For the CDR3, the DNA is TGTGCCAGCAGCGCCCGGGACAGGGCTGAGACCCAGTACTTC. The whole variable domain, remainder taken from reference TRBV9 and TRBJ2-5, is DSGVTQTPKHLITATGQRVTLRCSPRSGDLSVYWYQQSLDQGLQFLIQYYNGEERAKGNILERFSAQQFPDLHSELNLSSLELGDSALYFCASSARDRAETQYFGPGTRLLVL.

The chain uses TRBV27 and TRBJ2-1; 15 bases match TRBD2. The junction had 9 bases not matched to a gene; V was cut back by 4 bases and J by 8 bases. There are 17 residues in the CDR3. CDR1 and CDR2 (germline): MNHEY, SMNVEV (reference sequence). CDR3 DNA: TGTGCCAGCAGTTCCCCCTGGACTAGCGGGAGGGACCATGAGCAGTTCTTC. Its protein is CASSSPWTSGRDHEQFF.

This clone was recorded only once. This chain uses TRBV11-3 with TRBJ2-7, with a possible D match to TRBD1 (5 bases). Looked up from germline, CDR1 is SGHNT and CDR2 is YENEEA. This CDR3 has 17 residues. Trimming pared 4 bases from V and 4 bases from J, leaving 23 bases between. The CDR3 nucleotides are TGTGCCAGCAGCTCGATTTGCCCTTTTGGTAAGGGGTACGAGCAGTACTTC. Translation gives CASSSICPFGKGYEQYF.

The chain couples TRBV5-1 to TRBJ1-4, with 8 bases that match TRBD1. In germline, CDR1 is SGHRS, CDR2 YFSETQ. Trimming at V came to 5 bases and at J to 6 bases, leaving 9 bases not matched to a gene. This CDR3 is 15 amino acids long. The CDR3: CASRITGTGDEKLFF. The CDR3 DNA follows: TGCGCCAGCAGAATAACCGGGACAGGTGATGAAAAACTGTTTTTT.

The CDR3 loop is CASRLAGGYNEQFF. The CDR3 nucleotides are TGTGCCAGCAGACTAGCGGGAGGGTACAATGAGCAGTTCTTC. The J gene is TRBJ2-1, the V gene TRBV2, with 13 bases identical to TRBD2. Losses at the gene ends were 6 bases for V and 4 bases for J; bases not matched to a gene: 0. This CDR3 region has 14 residues. CDR1 SNHLY and CDR2 FYNNEI come from the germline V gene.